The clone carrying this TCR beta chain came up a few times. Its matching antigen is unknown. Every sequencing run gave over 190 million TCR-beta sequences, taken from 15-18 subjects. Via MiXCR, TCRdb re-called the 5' RACE reads, giving one row per CDR3 protein. The table includes 70,000 to 95,000 distinct CDR3 sequences, roughly 13% detected once. Time point defined: longitudinal time-point 2. Unsorted libraries were generated from 2 million PBMCs. These cells had been stored in RNAlater at -80 C. The source of the sample is a study of neurological immune-mediated disorders. Study-wide results and caveats: Levels of TCR clonal expansion peaked in HTLV-1-associated myelopathy and reached their lowest in multiple sclerosis, under those of healthy controls.

With 5 bases removed from V and 0 bases from J, the gap between germline ends came to 9 bases. Per germline, CDR1 DFQATT and CDR2 SNEGSKA (reference sequence). The CDR3 has 13 amino acids. The rearrangement links TRBV20-1 to TRBJ2-3; D not certain. The TCR was taken from a female donor with HTLV-1-associated myelopathy (HAM/TSP). The specimen sequenced was PBMCs. The CDR3 region is CSARPFSTDTQYF. CDR3 in DNA: TGCAGTGCTCGCCCATTTAGCACAGATACGCAGTATTTT.